The sequence of this T cell receptor beta chain was determined in a study of human T cells and chemical hapten exposure. In the study overall: Patients received weekly diphenylcyclopropenone doses to the scalp throughout the roughly 23-week study. Whole-study results and caveats: PT1 expanded TCR counts correlated positively with patch test score. The study found that DPC sensitization did not change TCRs above 1 in 1000 frequency.

TCRdb ran MiXCR on the RACE reads and lists one entry per CDR3 protein. The sample includes about 380,000 distinct CDR3 sequences, approximately 5% of them seen just once. This clonotype was counted many times. The antigen is unknown. V was pared by 1 base and J by 9 bases, with 13 bases between. This CDR3 comprises 14 residues. Indicated time point: patch test 1, 2 weeks after DPC sensitization. The treatment here: therapeutic diphenylcyclopropenone sensitization with weekly scalp DPC. Sample: whole blood, taken in connection with sensitization to the hapten diphenylcyclopropenone (DPC). This sequence originates from a woman between 50 and 59 years old with alopecia areata. Some clones in this sample may be carry-over from other donors' samples. The rearrangement links TRBV12-3 or TRBV12-4 to TRBJ2-1; D remains unclear. CDR3: CASSLGETLGEQFF. The CDR3 DNA reads TGTGCCAGCAGTTTAGGAGAGACTCTTGGTGAGCAGTTCTTC.